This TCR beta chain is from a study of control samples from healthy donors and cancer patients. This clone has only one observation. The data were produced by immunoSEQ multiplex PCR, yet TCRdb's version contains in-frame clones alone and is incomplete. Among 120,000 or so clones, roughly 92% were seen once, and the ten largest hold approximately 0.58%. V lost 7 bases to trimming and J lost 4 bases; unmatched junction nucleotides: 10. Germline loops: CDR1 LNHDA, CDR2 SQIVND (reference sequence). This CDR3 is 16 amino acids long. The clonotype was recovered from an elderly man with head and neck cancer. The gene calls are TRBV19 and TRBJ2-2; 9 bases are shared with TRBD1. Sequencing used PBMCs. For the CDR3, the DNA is TGTGCCAGTACCCTCACAGGGGGCTGGGGCACCGGGGAGCTGTTTTTT. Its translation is CASTLTGGWGTGELFF.